These T cell receptor beta chains were read from a single sample in a study of T cell repertoires in cytomegalovirus infection. Via MiXCR, TCRdb re-called the reads, giving one row per CDR3 protein. The table records some 800,000 distinct CDR3 sequences, over 25% of them present only once. Their recognized antigens are unknown. This material consisted of cultured CD8+ T cells from PBMCs, taken from culture after CMV antigen stimulation. These receptors came from a human donor in good health (CMV status not recorded). Some clones in this sample may be carry-over from other donors' samples. Both conserved end residues are part of each CDR3. The D gene is left open where the match is weak. Clone size, where shown, is once, few, many, or a class for clones that have expanded.

clone_size j_call v_call d_call cdr3_nt cdr3_aa
few TRBJ2-1 TRBV7-6 TRBD2 TGTGCCAGCAGCTTAGAGCCTAGCGGACCCAATGAGCAGTTCTTC CASSLEPSGPNEQFF
NA TRBJ2-3 TRBV6-5 TRBD1 TGTGCCAGCAGTCGAGGGGGCTTCACAGATACGCAGTATTTT CASSRGGFTDTQYF
NA TRBJ1-1 TRBV19 TRBD1 TGTGCCAGTAGCCCGACAGGGAAGGACACTGAAGCTTTCTTT CASSPTGKDTEAFF
NA TRBJ1-2 TRBV24-1 NA TGTGCCACCAGTGATTTCGGACAGATCTATGGCTACACCTTC CATSDFGQIYGYTF
NA TRBJ2-1 TRBV7-9 TRBD2 TGTGCCAGCAGCTTAACACTAGCGGGAGGCAATGAGCAGTTCTTC CASSLTLAGGNEQFF
NA TRBJ1-1 TRBV27 TRBD1 TGTGCCAGCACCCCGGGACAGGGTGCCACTGAAGCTTTCTTT CASTPGQGATEAFF
few TRBJ1-2 TRBV7-8 TRBD1 TGTGCCAGCAGTTCTAGCCGGACAGGGGATGGCTACACCTTC CASSSSRTGDGYTF
NA TRBJ2-5 TRBV7-6 TRBD1 TGTGCCAGCAGCACCTGGGACAGGGAAGGAGAGACCCAGTACTTC CASSTWDREGETQYF
NA TRBJ1-1 TRBV19 NA TGTGCCAGTACCCTAGAGTTCGACAGACCCACTGAAGCTTTCTTT CASTLEFDRPTEAFF
NA TRBJ1-1 TRBV6-8 NA TGTGCCAGCAACGGGCGAAGGGCAGGCACTGAAGCTTTCTTT CASNGRRAGTEAFF
NA TRBJ2-7 TRBV20-1 NA TGCAGTGCTAGAGATATCGGCTACGAGCAGTACTTC CSARDIGYEQYF
NA TRBJ1-6 TRBV6-5 NA TGTGCCAGCAGTTACCGCCGGGACTGGCTTGGCTCACCCCTCCACTTT CASSYRRDWLGSPLHF
NA TRBJ2-7 TRBV7-6 NA TGTGCCAGCAGCTCCCCTCTCAAGGGGGGGCGTTACGAGCAGTACTTC CASSSPLKGGRYEQYF
few TRBJ1-2 TRBV13 NA TGTGCCAGCAGCTTAGGGGACCGCCCTTCTAACTATGGCTACACCTTC CASSLGDRPSNYGYTF
many TRBJ2-5 TRBV28 TRBD2 TGTGCCAGCAGTTTAGTAGGCGGGGGACCACAAGAGACCCAGTACTTC CASSLVGGGPQETQYF
NA TRBJ1-5 TRBV6-8 NA TGTGCCAGCGGAAATAATCAGCCCCAGCATTTT CASGNNQPQHF
many TRBJ2-3 TRBV7-2 TRBD2 TGTGCCAGCAGCTCGGGTAGCGGGGGGGCCACAGATACGCAGTATTTT CASSSGSGGATDTQYF
NA TRBJ1-1 TRBV19 NA TGTGCCATCGGGGGGGGTATTGCTGAAGCTTTCTTT CAIGGGIAEAFF
many TRBJ2-3 TRBV7-2 NA TGTGCCAGCAGCTCCTGGGGGGATACGCAGTATTTT CASSSWGDTQYF
few TRBJ2-1 TRBV20-1 TRBD2 TGCAGTGCTAGAGCCTCGGGACTAGTTAACAATGAGCAGTTCTTC CSARASGLVNNEQFF
NA TRBJ1-3 TRBV6-1 TRBD1 TGTGCCAGCAGGGAGACAGGGGGGGGAAGGTCTGGAAACACCATATATTTT CASRETGGGRSGNTIYF
once TRBJ2-7 TRBV5-6 NA TGTGCCAGCAGCGAGATCGGACGGTACTACGAGCAGTACTTC CASSEIGRYYEQYF
many TRBJ1-2 TRBV7-2 NA TGTGCCAGCAGCTGGGGTATCAGGAGGCCTGATGGCTACACCTTC CASSWGIRRPDGYTF
NA TRBJ1-1 TRBV7-6 NA TGTGCCAGCACCCCTAGTGGGAGGAACACTGAAGCTTTCTTT CASTPSGRNTEAFF
NA TRBJ1-5 TRBV19 TRBD1 TGTGCCAGTAGTATAACTAGGGGGCCGTATCAGCCCCAGCATTTT CASSITRGPYQPQHF
many TRBJ2-1 TRBV10-1 NA TGCGCCAGCAGTGAGGGCCAGGGAGGTCGGTATGAGCAGTTCTTC CASSEGQGGRYEQFF
few TRBJ2-1 TRBV6-2/TRBV6-3 NA TGTGCCAGCAGTTACTTCTCACTTCCCTCTGAGCAGTTCTTC CASSYFSLPSEQFF
NA TRBJ2-5 TRBV6-5 TRBD2 TGTGCCAGCAGTTACTCGAGGGGACTAGCCGGGCCAGGGGCCCAGTACTTC CASSYSRGLAGPGAQYF
few TRBJ2-3 TRBV7-8 TRBD2 TGTGCCAGCAGCTCTCCGGGACTAGCGGGGGGAAAGGGTACGCAGTATTTT CASSSPGLAGGKGTQYF
NA TRBJ2-3 TRBV7-2 NA TGTGCCAGCAGTCTTGAGGCCAGGTACACAGATACGCAGTATTTT CASSLEARYTDTQYF
NA TRBJ1-1 TRBV7-9 NA TGTGCCAACAGCCACGGGTATGGGAAAGCTTTCTTT CANSHGYGKAFF
NA TRBJ2-1 TRBV6-5 NA TGTGCCACCAAAAGGGGGGACAAGGGGGAGCAGTTCTTC CATKRGDKGEQFF
few TRBJ2-5 TRBV7-2 NA TGTGCCAGCAGCTCTTCCGGGACATCAAAAACAGAGACCCAGTACTTC CASSSSGTSKTETQYF
NA TRBJ1-2 TRBV2 NA TGTGCCAGCTTAGACGGGTGGATCTATGGCTACACCTTC CASLDGWIYGYTF
NA TRBJ2-2 TRBV12-3/TRBV12-4 NA TGTGCCAGCAGTCGGGGGCTCACCGGGGAGCTGTTTTTT CASSRGLTGELFF